This T cell receptor beta chain emerged from a study of tumor and adjacent non-tumor tissue in lung cancer. The CDR3 spans 19 residues. The V and J ends lost 0 bases and 0 bases respectively, with 15 bases between them. A modified ARM-PCR protocol with three rounds of nested PCR amplified TCRbeta. TCRdb reprocessed the multiplex PCR reads via MiXCR and lists one record per CDR3 protein. The profile shows roughly 120,000 distinct CDR3 sequences, roughly 84% of them singletons. This clonotype was detected ten times or more. No cell sorting was done before RNA was extracted from the tissue. The source of this sequence is a man between 65 and 85 years old with non-small cell lung cancer. Sequenced: lung tumor tissue. This sequence joins TRBV12-3 or TRBV12-4 and TRBJ2-6; D perhaps matches TRBD1 (5 bases). The chain's CDR3 is CASSLARSGLLSGANVLTF. The DNA of the CDR3 is TGTGCCAGCAGTTTAGCGCGGTCAGGGCTCCTCTCTGGGGCCAACGTCCTGACTTTC.